Here is one T cell receptor (beta chain) with its context. Sequencing used immunoSEQ multiplex PCR; TCRdb keeps in-frame clones, though not all of them. In the table there are under 75,000 clones, 80% of which are singletons. This sample stems from a study of blood T cell repertoires in COVID-19. The germline gives CDR1 SSHAT, CDR2 FNYEAQ (reference sequence). The CDR3 consists of 14 residues. Trimming removed 5 bases from V and 4 bases from J; junction bases left unmatched: 5. V is TRBV7-7 and J is TRBJ2-3; 8 bases agree with TRBD2. Material for sequencing was peripheral blood. The origin of this receptor is a man aged 70 or older who had recovered from COVID-19. Here the CDR3 reads CASSPTSVPDTQYF. DNA for the CDR3: TGTGCCAGCAGCCCGACTAGCGTCCCAGATACGCAGTATTTT.